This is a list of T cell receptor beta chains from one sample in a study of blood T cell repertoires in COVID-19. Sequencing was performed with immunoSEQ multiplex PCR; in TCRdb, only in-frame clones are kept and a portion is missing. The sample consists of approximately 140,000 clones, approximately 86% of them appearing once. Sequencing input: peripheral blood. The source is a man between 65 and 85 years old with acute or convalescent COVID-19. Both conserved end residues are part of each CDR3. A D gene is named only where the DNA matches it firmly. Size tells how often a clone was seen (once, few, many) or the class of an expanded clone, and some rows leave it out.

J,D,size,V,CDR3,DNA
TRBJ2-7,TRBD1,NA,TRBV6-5,CASSYGQGPYEQYF,TGTGCCAGCAGTTATGGACAGGGGCCCTACGAGCAGTACTTC
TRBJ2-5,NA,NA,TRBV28,CASSPQGIPSDRQETQYF,TGTGCCAGCAGTCCGCAGGGGATACCTTCGGACCGCCAAGAGACCCAGTACTTC
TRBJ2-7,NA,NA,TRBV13,CASSLFQGTYEQYF,TGTGCCAGCAGCTTATTTCAGGGGACCTACGAGCAGTACTTC
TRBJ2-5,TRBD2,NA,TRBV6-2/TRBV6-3,CASSYPSSGSFQETQYF,TGTGCCAGCAGTTACCCTTCGAGCGGGAGCTTCCAAGAGACCCAGTACTTC
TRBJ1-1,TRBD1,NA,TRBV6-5,CASSYRDRVSTEAFF,TGTGCCAGCAGTTACCGGGACAGGGTGAGCACTGAAGCTTTCTTT
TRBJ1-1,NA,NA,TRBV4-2,CASSQDSGGNPMNTEAFF,TGTGCCAGCAGCCAAGATAGCGGAGGAAACCCCATGAACACTGAAGCTTTCTTT
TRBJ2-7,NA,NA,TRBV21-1,CASSRGSGPYEQYF,TGTGCCAGCAGCAGGGGTAGCGGGCCTTACGAGCAGTACTTC
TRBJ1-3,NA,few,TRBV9,CASSDRAGSGNTIYF,TGTGCCAGCAGCGACAGGGCCGGCTCTGGAAACACCATATATTTT
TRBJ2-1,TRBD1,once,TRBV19,CASSPGQGAVSYNEQFF,TGTGCCAGTAGTCCGGGACAGGGGGCGGTCTCCTACAATGAGCAGTTCTTC
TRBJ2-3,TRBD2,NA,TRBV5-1,CASKNSGSDTQYF,TGCGCCAGCAAGAATAGCGGGAGTGATACGCAGTATTTT
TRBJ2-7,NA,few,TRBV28,CASSRLGLDEQYF,TGTGCCAGCAGTCGACTAGGTTTGGATGAGCAGTACTTC
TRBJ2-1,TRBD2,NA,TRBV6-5,CASSQTSGSRKFF,TGTGCCAGCAGCCAGACTAGCGGGAGTCGGAAGTTCTTC
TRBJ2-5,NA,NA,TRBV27,CASRRTTGKETQYF,TGTGCCAGCAGACGGACCACAGGGAAAGAGACCCAGTACTTC
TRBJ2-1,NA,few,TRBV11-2,CASSLAYNEQFF,TGTGCCAGCAGCTTAGCATACAATGAGCAGTTCTTC
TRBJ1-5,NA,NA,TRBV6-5,CASRKGLDQPQHF,TGTGCCAGCCGGAAGGGGTTGGACCAGCCCCAGCATTTT
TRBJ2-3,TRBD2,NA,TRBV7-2,CASSLFPTSGSADTQYF,TGTGCCAGCAGCTTATTCCCGACTAGCGGGAGTGCAGATACGCAGTATTTT
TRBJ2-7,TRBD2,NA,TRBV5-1,CASSLTSGKGSGEQYF,TGCGCCAGCAGCTTGACTAGCGGGAAGGGATCGGGGGAGCAGTACTTC
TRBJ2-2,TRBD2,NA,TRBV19,CASTTSGDTGELFF,TGTGCCAGTACAACTAGCGGGGACACCGGGGAGCTGTTTTTT
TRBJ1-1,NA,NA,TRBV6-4,CASSEESNTEAFF,TGTGCCAGCAGTGAAGAGTCGAACACTGAAGCTTTCTTT
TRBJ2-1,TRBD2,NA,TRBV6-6,CASRVSGREQFF,TGTGCCAGCAGGGTTAGCGGGAGGGAGCAGTTCTTC
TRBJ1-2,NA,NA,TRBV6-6,CASSSIPRFYGYTF,TGTGCCAGCAGTTCCATCCCGAGGTTCTATGGCTACACCTTC
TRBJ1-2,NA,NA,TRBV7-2,CASSLATNYGYTF,TGTGCCAGCAGCTTAGCTACTAACTATGGCTACACCTTC
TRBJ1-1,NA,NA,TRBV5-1,CASSLGRGSTMNTEAFF,TGCGCCAGCAGCTTGGGTAGGGGCAGTACAATGAACACTGAAGCTTTCTTT
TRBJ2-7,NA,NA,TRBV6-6,CASSPLDRTSSYEQYF,TGTGCCAGCAGTCCCCTTGACAGGACAAGCTCCTACGAGCAGTACTTC
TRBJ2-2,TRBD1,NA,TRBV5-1,CASSGQGRPGELFF,TGCGCCAGCAGTGGACAGGGGAGGCCCGGGGAGCTGTTTTTT
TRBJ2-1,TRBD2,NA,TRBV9,CASSVAPTSGAYNEQFF,TGTGCCAGCAGCGTAGCCCCGACTAGCGGGGCCTACAATGAGCAGTTCTTC
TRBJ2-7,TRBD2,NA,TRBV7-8,CASSPSGGGPYEQYF,TGTGCCAGCAGCCCTTCCGGGGGGGGCCCGTACGAGCAGTACTTC
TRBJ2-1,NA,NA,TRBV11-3,CASSLGTGRYNEQFF,TGTGCCAGCAGCTTAGGGACTGGTCGATACAATGAGCAGTTCTTC
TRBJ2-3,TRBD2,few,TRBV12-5,CASGVAGATDTQYF,TGTGCTAGTGGAGTAGCGGGGGCGACAGATACGCAGTATTTT
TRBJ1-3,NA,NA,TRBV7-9,CASSLAEREPGNTIYF,TGTGCCAGCAGCTTAGCGGAGAGGGAACCTGGAAACACCATATATTTT
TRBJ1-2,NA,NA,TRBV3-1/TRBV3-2,CASSPLTTDIYGYTF,TGTGCCAGCAGCCCCCTGACGACAGACATCTATGGCTACACCTTC
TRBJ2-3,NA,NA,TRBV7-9,CASTNLEGGTSTDTQYF,TGTGCCAGCACCAACTTAGAGGGCGGAACGAGCACAGATACGCAGTATTTT
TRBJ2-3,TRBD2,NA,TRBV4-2,CASSLSGGKFTTDTQYF,TGTGCCAGCAGCCTTAGCGGGGGCAAGTTCACCACAGATACGCAGTATTTT
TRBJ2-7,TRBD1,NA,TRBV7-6,CASSFGTGVSYEQYF,TGTGCCAGCAGCTTTGGGACAGGCGTCTCTTACGAGCAGTACTTC
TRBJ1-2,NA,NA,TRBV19,CASTFDRLGYGYTF,TGTGCCAGTACCTTCGACAGGTTAGGCTATGGCTACACCTTC
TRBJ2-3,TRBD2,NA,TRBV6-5,CASSYSGTSADTQYF,TGTGCCAGCAGTTACTCCGGGACTAGCGCAGATACGCAGTATTTT
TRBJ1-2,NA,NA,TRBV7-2,CASSLQGAGNYGYTF,TGTGCCAGCAGCTTACAGGGAGCGGGTAACTATGGCTACACCTTC
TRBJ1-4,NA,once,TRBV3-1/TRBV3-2,CASSQRAMDEKLFF,TGTGCCAGCAGCCAGAGGGCAATGGATGAAAAACTGTTTTTT
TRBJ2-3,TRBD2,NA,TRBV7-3,CASSLELAGGTDTQYF,TGTGCCAGCAGCTTAGAACTAGCGGGTGGGACAGATACGCAGTATTTT
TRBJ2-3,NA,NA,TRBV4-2,CASSQVIPGVGTDTQYF,TGTGCCAGCAGCCAAGTCATCCCCGGGGTGGGGACAGATACGCAGTATTTT
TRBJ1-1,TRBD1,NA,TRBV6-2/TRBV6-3,CASSAGGGMAEAFF,TGTGCCAGCAGTGCAGGGGGCGGGATGGCTGAAGCTTTCTTT
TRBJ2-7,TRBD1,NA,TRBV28,CASSRTGGNYEQYF,TGTGCCAGCAGTCGGACAGGAGGAAACTACGAGCAGTACTTC
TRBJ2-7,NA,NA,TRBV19,CASRGTGTYEQYF,TGTGCCAGCCGAGGGACTGGCACCTACGAGCAGTACTTC
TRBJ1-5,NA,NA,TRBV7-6,CASSFGESQPQHF,TGTGCCAGCAGCTTCGGGGAGTCCCAGCCCCAGCATTTT
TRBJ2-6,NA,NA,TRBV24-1,CATGQTGANVLTF,TGTGCCACCGGGCAGACCGGGGCCAACGTCCTGACTTTC
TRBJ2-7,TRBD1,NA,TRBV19,CASSVNRGEQYF,TGTGCCAGTAGTGTCAACAGGGGCGAGCAGTACTTC
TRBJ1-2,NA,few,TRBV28,CASIRQNFNYGYTF,TGTGCCAGCATCAGGCAGAACTTTAACTATGGCTACACCTTC
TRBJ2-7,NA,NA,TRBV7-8,CASSLQIAMSSYEQYF,TGTGCCAGCAGCTTACAAATAGCGATGAGCTCCTACGAGCAGTACTTC
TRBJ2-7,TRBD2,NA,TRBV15,CATSRGVAGGYEQYF,TGTGCCACCAGCAGAGGGGTAGCGGGAGGCTACGAGCAGTACTTC
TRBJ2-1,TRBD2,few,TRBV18,CASSPLSGRDNEQFF,TGTGCCAGCTCACCTCTTAGCGGGAGAGACAATGAGCAGTTCTTC
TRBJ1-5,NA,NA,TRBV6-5,CASSYWTDNQPQHF,TGTGCCAGCAGTTACTGGACAGATAATCAGCCCCAGCATTTT
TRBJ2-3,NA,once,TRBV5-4,CASSAQAVTGTDTQYF,TGTGCCAGCAGCGCCCAAGCGGTTACCGGAACAGATACGCAGTATTTT
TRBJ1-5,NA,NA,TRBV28,CASTPSNRDNQPQHF,TGTGCCAGCACCCCGTCGAACAGGGACAATCAGCCCCAGCATTTT
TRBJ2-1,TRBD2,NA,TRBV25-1,CASSLAGGNSYNEQFF,TGTGCCAGCAGTTTAGCGGGAGGTAACTCCTACAATGAGCAGTTCTTC
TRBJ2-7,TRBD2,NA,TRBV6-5,CASSMTSGSSYEQYF,TGTGCCAGCAGTATGACTAGCGGGAGTTCCTACGAGCAGTACTTC